Sequencing of this T cell receptor (beta chain) was carried out in a study of blood T cells in healthy people across ages. Broader study findings: Age showed a roughly linear inverse relationship with TCR beta diversity per million T cells. There was no known CMV status for donors, so expanded clonotype changes were possibly confounded. The authors considered diversity estimates from one million T cells to be underestimates.

PCR was performed a second time for about 7 to 12 cycles using a sample-barcoded 5' primer and a J-beta primer mix. MiXCR, applied by TCRdb to the 5' RACE reads, yields one record per CDR3 protein. The data contain over a million distinct CDR3 sequences, less than 45% of them seen just once; the ten biggest clones take up less than 5%. This clonotype has only a few counts. The antigen is undetermined. The CDR3 covers 15 residues. J was trimmed by 2 bases and V by 1 base; bases with no gene match: 4. CDR1 and CDR2 (germline): MGHRA, YSYEKL. This TCR derives from a young woman in good health. Sequencing was carried out using blood. This chain connects TRBV4-1 to TRBJ1-2; 7 bases fit TRBD1. CDR3 region: CASSQAGQTNYGYTF. The CDR3 DNA reads as TGCGCCAGCAGCCAAGCGGGACAGACAAACTATGGCTACACCTTC.